This T cell receptor beta chain was identified in a study of blood T cell repertoires in COVID-19. Generated by immunoSEQ multiplex PCR, the TCRdb table keeps only in-frame clones and is missing some. Among around 400,000 clones listed, 80% to 85% were seen once. The CDR3 has 14 amino acids. Per the germline V gene, CDR1 is LNHDA and CDR2 is SQIVND (reference sequence). Deletions cut 1 base from V and 3 bases from J, with 10 bases between. Ages ranged from roughly 18 to 100 years, with residence in approximately 25 US areas. Recovery among Cohort 3 donors was established by two negative PCRs, clearance, or symptom resolution.

The V gene is TRBV19, the J gene TRBJ2-7, with a possible D match to TRBD2 (5 bases). The receptor's source is a woman in her forties or fifties who had recovered from COVID-19. Source material: PBMCs or T cells enriched from blood (not recorded which). CDR3 DNA sequence: TGTGCCAGTAGTATAGGGCGGGCAAGCTACGAGCAGTACTTC. Translation: CASSIGRASYEQYF.